The next 10 T cell receptor beta chains were all read from a single sample in a study of Ad26.COV2.S vaccination and SARS-CoV-2 variants. The data were produced by immunoSEQ multiplex PCR, yet TCRdb's version contains in-frame clones alone and is incomplete. This table holds 300,000 to 400,000 clones, 92% found once. The sequencing used peripheral blood, collected after recovery from COVID-19. Receptors originate from a human donor who had recovered from COVID-19.

The chain carries TRBV19 and TRBJ2-3, with 8 bases that match TRBD2. CDR1 and CDR2 (germline): LNHDA, SQIVND (reference sequence). V lost 8 bases to trimming and J lost 5 bases; unmatched junction nucleotides: 12. CDR3 length equals 15 residues. The CDR3 loop reads CASAWAGGAGDTQYF. The CDR3 DNA follows: TGTGCCAGTGCTTGGGCGGGGGGCGCAGGAGATACGCAGTATTTT.

The chain uses TRBV5-4 and TRBJ2-7; no definite D call. The CDR3 is 15 residues long. V lost 0 bases, J lost 6 bases, and 16 bases lay in between. CDR1 and CDR2 (germline): SGHNT, YYREEE (reference sequence). The CDR3 loop is CASSLGLNEVAEQYF. CDR3 DNA: TGTGCCAGCAGCTTGGGGCTGAATGAGGTTGCCGAGCAGTACTTC. Drawing the rest from reference TRBV5-4 and TRBJ2-7, the complete variable domain is ETGVTQSPTHLIKTRGQQVTLRCSSQSGHNTVSWYQQALGQGPQFIFQYYREEENGRGNFPPRFSGLQFPNYSSELNVNALELDDSALYLCASSLGLNEVAEQYFGPGTRLTVT.

On this clone: In the same sample, other DNA sequences code for this CDR3. V gene TRBV7-8 combines with J gene TRBJ1-5, with TRBD1 matching 7 bases. Germline V gene data show CDR1 as SGHVS and CDR2 as FQNEAQ. The CDR3 is 13 amino acids. V gave up 4 bases and J gave up 4 bases; unmatched junction bases: 1. The CDR3 DNA follows: TGTGCCAGCAGCTCGGACAGGAATCAGCCCCAGCATTTT. This sequence encodes CASSSDRNQPQHF.

The chain recombines TRBV6-5 with TRBJ1-2; TRBD1 aligns across 10 bases. The V and J ends lost 6 bases and 7 bases, in that order; junction bases with no gene match: 8. Germline lookup yields CDR1 MNHEY and CDR2 SVGAGI. CDR3 length: 14 residues. CDR3 sequence: CASSVRDRGGGYTF. CDR3 DNA sequence: TGTGCCAGCAGCGTCCGGGACAGGGGCGGTGGCTACACCTTC.

The CDR3 DNA reads as TGTGCCAGCACCGACCCCCAGGGGAGGTATGGCTACACCTTC. Translating gives CASTDPQGRYGYTF. The chain uses TRBV9 and TRBJ1-2; a weak D match, TRBD1 (6 bases). Germline V gives CDR1 SGDLS, CDR2 YYNGEE. The CDR3 runs to 14 residues. V dropped 6 bases and J dropped 5 bases, with 17 bases sitting between them.

This chain uses TRBV10-2 with TRBJ1-1, with D unclear. This CDR3 has 13 amino acids. With 2 bases removed from V and 8 bases from J, the gap between germline ends came to 12 bases. From germline, CDR1 is WSHSY and CDR2 SAAADI. The CDR3 is CASSEAATPEAFF. Written as DNA, the CDR3 is TGCGCCAGCAGTGAGGCTGCCACCCCGGAAGCTTTCTTT.

The gene calls are TRBV4-1 and TRBJ2-7; D remains unclear. From germline, CDR1 is MGHRA and CDR2 YSYEKL. This CDR3 comprises 13 residues. V was shortened by 3 bases and J by 4 bases, with 10 bases between the two germline ends. CDR3 region: CASSQGSEYEQYF. CDR3 sequence (DNA): TGCGCCAGCAGCCAGGGTTCCGAGTACGAGCAGTACTTC.

V gene TRBV5-1 combines with J gene TRBJ2-1; perhaps D is TRBD1 or TRBD2 (6 bases each). Germline values: CDR1 SGHRS, CDR2 YFSETQ. Trimming removed 0 bases at V and 9 bases at J, with 10 bases between. CDR3 size: 13 residues. For the CDR3, the DNA is TGCGCCAGCAGCTTGGGTGGAGGGGGTGAGCAGTTCTTC. It codes for CASSLGGGGEQFF. Combining the CDR3 with reference TRBV5-1 and TRBJ2-1 gives the whole variable domain KAGVTQTPRYLIKTRGQQVTLSCSPISGHRSVSWYQQTPGQGLQFLFEYFSETQRNKGNFPGRFSGRQFSNSRSEMNVSTLELGDSALYLCASSLGGGGEQFFGPGTRLTVL.

The chain combines TRBV11-2 with TRBJ1-1; tentatively, D is TRBD1 (5 bases). Trimming removed 0 bases at V and 10 bases at J, with 9 bases between. In germline, CDR1 is SGHAT, CDR2 FQNNGV. The CDR3 runs to 12 residues. CDR3 sequence (DNA): TGTGCCAGCAGCTTAGATAAGGGGTCAGCTTTCTTT. Translation: CASSLDKGSAFF.

In the case of this clone: Other DNA sequences of this sample code for an identical CDR3. The chain is built from TRBV5-1 and TRBJ1-1, with 7 bases matching TRBD1. The V gene end was trimmed by 4 bases and the J gene end by 1 base; junction bases not matched to a gene: 4. The CDR3 sequence is 14 residues long. Per the germline V gene, CDR1 is SGHRS and CDR2 is YFSETQ. Here the CDR3 reads CASSLTGTNTEAFF. The CDR3 nucleotides are TGCGCCAGCAGCCTGACAGGGACGAACACTGAAGCTTTCTTT.